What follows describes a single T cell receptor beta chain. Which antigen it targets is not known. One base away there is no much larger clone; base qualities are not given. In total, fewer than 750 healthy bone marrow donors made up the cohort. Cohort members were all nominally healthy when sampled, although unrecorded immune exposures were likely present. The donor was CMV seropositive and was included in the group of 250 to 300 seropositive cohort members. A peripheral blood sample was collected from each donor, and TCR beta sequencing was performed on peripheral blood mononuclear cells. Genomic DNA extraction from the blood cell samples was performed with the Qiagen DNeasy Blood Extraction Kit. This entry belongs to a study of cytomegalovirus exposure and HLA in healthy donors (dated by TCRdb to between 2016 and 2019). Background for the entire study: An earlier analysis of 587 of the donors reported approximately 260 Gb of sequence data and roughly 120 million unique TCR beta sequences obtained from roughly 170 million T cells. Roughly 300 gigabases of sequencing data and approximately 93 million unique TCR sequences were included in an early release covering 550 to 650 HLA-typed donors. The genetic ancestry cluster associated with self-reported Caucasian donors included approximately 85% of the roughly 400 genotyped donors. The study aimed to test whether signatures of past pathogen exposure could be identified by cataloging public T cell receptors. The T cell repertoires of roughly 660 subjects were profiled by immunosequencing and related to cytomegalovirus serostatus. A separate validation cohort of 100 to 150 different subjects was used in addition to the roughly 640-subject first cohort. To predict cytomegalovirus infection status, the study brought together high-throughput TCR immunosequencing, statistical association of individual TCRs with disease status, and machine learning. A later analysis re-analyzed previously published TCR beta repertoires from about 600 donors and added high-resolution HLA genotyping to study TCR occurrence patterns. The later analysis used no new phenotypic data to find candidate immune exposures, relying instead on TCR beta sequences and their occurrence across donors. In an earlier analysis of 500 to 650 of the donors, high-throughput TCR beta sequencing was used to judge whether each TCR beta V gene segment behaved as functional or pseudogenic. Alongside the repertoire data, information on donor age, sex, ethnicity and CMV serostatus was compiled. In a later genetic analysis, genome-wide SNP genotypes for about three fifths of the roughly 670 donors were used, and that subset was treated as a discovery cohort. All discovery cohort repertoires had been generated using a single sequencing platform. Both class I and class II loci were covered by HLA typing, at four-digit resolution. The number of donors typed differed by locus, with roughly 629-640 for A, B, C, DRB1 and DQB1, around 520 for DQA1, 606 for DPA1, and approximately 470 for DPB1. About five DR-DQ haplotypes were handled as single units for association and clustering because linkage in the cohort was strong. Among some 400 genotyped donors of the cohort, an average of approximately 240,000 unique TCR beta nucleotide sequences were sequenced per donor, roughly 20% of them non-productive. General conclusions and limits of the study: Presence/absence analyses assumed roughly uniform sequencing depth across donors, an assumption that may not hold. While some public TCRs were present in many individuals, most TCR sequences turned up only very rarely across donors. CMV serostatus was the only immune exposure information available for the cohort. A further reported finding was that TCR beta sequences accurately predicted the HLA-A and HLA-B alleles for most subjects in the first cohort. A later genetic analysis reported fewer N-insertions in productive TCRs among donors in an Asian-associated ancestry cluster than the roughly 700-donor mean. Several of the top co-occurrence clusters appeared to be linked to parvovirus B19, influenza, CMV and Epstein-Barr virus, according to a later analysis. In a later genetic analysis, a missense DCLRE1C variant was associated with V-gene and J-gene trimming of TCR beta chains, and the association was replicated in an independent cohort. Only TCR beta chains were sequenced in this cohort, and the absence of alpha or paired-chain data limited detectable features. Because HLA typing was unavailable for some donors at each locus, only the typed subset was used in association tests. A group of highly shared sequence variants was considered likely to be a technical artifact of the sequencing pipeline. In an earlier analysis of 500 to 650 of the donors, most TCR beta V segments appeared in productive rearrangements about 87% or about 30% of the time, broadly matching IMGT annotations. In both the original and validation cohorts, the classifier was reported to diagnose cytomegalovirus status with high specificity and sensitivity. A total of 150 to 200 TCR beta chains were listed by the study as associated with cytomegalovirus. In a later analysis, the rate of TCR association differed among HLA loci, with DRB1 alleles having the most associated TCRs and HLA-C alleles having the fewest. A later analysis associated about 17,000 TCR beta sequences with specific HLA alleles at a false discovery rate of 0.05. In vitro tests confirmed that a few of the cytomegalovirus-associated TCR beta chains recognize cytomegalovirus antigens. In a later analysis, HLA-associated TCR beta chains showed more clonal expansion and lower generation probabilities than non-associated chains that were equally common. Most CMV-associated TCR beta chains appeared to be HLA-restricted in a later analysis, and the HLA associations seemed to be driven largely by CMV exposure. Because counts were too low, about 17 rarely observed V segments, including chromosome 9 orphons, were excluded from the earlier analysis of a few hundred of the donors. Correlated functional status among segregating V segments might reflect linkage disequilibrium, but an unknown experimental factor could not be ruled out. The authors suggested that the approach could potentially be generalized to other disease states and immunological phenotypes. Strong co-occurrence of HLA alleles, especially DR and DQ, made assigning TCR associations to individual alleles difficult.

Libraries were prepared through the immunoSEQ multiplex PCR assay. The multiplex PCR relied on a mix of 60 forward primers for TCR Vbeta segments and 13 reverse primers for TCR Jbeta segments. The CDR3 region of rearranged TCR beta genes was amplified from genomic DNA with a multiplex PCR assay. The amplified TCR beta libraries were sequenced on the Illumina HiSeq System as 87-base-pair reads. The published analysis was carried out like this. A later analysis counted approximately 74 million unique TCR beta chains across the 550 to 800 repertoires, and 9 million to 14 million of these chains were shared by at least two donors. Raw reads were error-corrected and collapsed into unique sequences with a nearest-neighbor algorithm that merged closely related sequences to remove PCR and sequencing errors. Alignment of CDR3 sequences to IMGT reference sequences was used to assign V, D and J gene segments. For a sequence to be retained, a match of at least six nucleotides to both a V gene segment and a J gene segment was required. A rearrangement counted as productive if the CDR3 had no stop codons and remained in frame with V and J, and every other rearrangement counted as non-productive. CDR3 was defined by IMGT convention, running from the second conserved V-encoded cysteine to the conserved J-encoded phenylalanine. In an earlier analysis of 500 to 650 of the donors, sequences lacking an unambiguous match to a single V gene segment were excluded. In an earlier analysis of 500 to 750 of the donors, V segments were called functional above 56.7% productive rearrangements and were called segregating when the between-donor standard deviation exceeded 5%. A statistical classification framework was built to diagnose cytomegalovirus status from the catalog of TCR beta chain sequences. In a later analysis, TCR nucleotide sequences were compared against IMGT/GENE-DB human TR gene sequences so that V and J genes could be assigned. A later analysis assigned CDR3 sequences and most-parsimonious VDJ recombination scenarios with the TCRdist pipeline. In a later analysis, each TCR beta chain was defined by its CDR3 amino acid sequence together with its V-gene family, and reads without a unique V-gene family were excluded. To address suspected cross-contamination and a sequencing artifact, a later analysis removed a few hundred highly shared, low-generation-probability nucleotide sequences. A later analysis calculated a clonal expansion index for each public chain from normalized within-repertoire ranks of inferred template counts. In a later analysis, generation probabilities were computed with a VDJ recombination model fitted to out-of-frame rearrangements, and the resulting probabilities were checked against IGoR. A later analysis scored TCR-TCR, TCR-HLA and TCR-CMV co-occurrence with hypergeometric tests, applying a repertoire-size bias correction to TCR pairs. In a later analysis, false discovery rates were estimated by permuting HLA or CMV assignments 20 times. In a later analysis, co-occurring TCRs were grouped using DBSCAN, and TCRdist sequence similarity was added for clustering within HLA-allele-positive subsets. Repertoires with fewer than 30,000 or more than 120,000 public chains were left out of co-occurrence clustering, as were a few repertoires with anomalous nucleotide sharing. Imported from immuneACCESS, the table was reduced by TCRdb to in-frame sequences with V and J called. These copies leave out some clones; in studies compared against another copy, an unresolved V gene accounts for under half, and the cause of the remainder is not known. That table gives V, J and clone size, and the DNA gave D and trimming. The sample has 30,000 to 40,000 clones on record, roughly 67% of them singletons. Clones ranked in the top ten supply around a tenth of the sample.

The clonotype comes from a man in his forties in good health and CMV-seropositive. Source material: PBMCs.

The CDR3 protein sequence reads: CASSRVVGATDTQYF. The DNA sequence is TGTGCCAGCAGCCGGGTTGTGGGGGCGACTGATACGCAGTATTTT. In this chain, TRBV4-2 is recombined with TRBJ2-3, and the D gene may be TRBD1, 6 bases matching. Deletion took 4 bases off V and 6 bases off J, with a span of 17 bases between the germline ends. The germline V gene supplies CDR1 LGHNA and CDR2 YNFKEQ. Measured from the cysteine to the phenylalanine, the CDR3 is 15 residues long. Only the CDR3 part of the read is kept: 45 bases, read in frame from the first base.